These 5 T cell receptor beta chains came from one sample sequenced in a study of blood T cell repertoires in COVID-19 (dated by TCRdb to the early 2020s). Receptor amplification or capture employed the immunoSEQ multiplex PCR assay. Here the immuneACCESS table is served through TCRdb, limited to in-frame sequences with V and J called. Missing clones are a known gap in these copies; in checked studies unresolved V genes cover under half, and the rest lacks a known reason. The sample table contains around 100,000 clones; only one count was recorded for more than 70% of them. The ten most abundant clones make up around 13% of the sample. Sequenced material: peripheral blood. Receptor source: a human donor in a cohort sampled during active COVID-19.

Details on this clone: The same CDR3 arises from other DNA sequences in this sample as well. The rearrangement uses TRBV19 and TRBJ1-2; TRBD1 matches at 8 bases. The CDR3 is 14 amino acids. The junction had 3 bases not matched to a gene; V was cut back by 6 bases and J by 0 bases. Germline V gene sequence: CDR1 LNHDA, CDR2 SQIVND (reference sequence). The CDR3 protein is CASRDRGANYGYTF. The CDR3 coding sequence is TGTGCCAGTAGAGACAGGGGAGCTAACTATGGCTACACCTTC.

The J gene is TRBJ2-7, the V gene TRBV30, with D maybe TRBD2 (6 bases). Germline V gene sequence: CDR1 GTSNPN, CDR2 SVGIG (reference sequence). This CDR3 spans 13 amino acids. With 2 bases removed from V and 0 bases from J, the gap between germline ends came to 8 bases. CDR3 sequence (DNA): TGTGCCTGGAGTCGGGGGAGCTCCTACGAGCAGTACTTC. It is translated as CAWSRGSSYEQYF. Drawing the rest from reference TRBV30 and TRBJ2-7, the complete variable domain is SQTIHQWPATLVQPVGSPLSLECTVEGTSNPNLYWYRQAAGRGLQLLFYSVGIGQISSEVPQNLSASRPQDRQFILSSKKLLLSDSGFYLCAWSRGSSYEQYFGPGTRLTVT.

The chain combines TRBV18 with TRBJ1-4; the D is unclear. Trimming removed 2 bases from V and 7 bases from J, with 17 bases in between. Germline CDR1 and CDR2: KGHSH and LQKENI. The CDR3 has 16 residues. The CDR3: CASSPSSVTAGEKLFF. DNA of the CDR3: TGTGCCAGCTCACCAAGCTCAGTTACAGCTGGTGAAAAACTGTTTTTT.

The chain uses TRBV5-6 and TRBJ2-1, with unresolved D. V was cut by 1 base and J by 5 bases, with 4 bases left in between. CDR3 length: 12 amino acids. CDR1 and CDR2 (germline): SGHDT, YYEEEE. This CDR3 is CASSLSNNEQFF. The CDR3 DNA sequence: TGTGCCAGCAGCTTGTCTAACAATGAGCAGTTCTTC.

The V call is TRBV28, the J call TRBJ2-7, with 7 bases identical to TRBD1. The CDR3 loop spans 14 amino acids. Germline V gene sequence: CDR1 MDHEN, CDR2 SYDVKM. With 5 bases clipped from V and 5 bases from J, the junction kept 9 bases outside the gene matches. For the CDR3, the DNA is TGTGCCAGCAGTGGGGTCAGACAGGGCCACGAGCAGTACTTC. Translating gives CASSGVRQGHEQYF.